This T cell receptor (beta chain) was retrieved from a study of CXCR3-negative and CXCR3-positive naive CD8 T cells. Study-wide context: Total TRB output reached about 130 million reads, about 1.5 +/- 0.3 million per library. Study observations and caveats: Relative to memory CD8+ cells, whose diversity was much lower, both naive subsets had comparably high diversity. The TRB CDR3s that CXCR3-positive naive cells carried were more hydrophobic than those of CXCR3-negative naive cells. Comparison of naive subsets found surface CD5 to be comparable, and TCR strength was inferred on the basis of TRB CDR3 properties. Within a donor, both naive subsets shared TRBV-TRBJ usage, unlike memory cells.

The CDR3 totals 17 residues. 5' RACE that incorporated UMI labels was used to prepare the TRB cDNA libraries. No DNA is given; TCRdb re-called the 5' RACE reads and lists each CDR3 protein once. The sample's table shows under 60,000 distinct CDR3 sequences. Comments on this clonotype: The antigen is not known.

This TCR came from a human donor in good health. Some clones in this sample may be carry-over from other donors' samples. Input material: naive CXCR3+ CD8+ T cells from blood. Subset in this sample: CD45RO-CCR7+CD27+CD95- naive CD8+ T cells expressing CXCR3 (TNR3+). The chain combines TRBV21-1 with TRBJ2-1; TCRdb lists TRBD2, though no DNA is available to test this call. TRBV21-1 is shown as a pseudogene. Here the CDR3 reads CASSKPLGLLNYNEQFF.